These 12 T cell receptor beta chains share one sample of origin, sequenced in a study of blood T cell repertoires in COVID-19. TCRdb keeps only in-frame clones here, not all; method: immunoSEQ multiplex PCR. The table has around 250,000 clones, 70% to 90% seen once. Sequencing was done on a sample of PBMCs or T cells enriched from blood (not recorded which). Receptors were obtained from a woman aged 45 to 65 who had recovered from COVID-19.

CDR3 in amino acids: CASSPFTGSYEQYF. CDR3 DNA: TGTGCCAGCAGCCCATTCACAGGGTCCTACGAGCAGTACTTC. The chain combines TRBV7-8 with TRBJ2-7; TRBD1 might be the D (6 bases). Germline V gene data show CDR1 as SGHVS and CDR2 as FQNEAQ. The CDR3 has 14 amino acids. V was cut by 5 bases and J by 1 base, with 12 bases left in between. The entire variable domain, with the rest obtained from reference TRBV7-8 and TRBJ2-7, is as follows: GAGVSQSPRYKVAKRGQDVALRCDPISGHVSLFWYQQALGQGPEFLTYFQNEAQLDKSGLPSDRFFAERPEGSVSTLKIQRTQQEDSAVYLCASSPFTGSYEQYFGPGTRLTVT.

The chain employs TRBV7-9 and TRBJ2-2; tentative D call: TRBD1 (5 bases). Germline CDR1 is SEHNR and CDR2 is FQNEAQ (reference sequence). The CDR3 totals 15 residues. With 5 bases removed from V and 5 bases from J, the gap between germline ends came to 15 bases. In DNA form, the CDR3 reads TGTGCCAGCAGCATGGACACGCGAGGAACCGGGGAGCTGTTTTTT. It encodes CASSMDTRGTGELFF.

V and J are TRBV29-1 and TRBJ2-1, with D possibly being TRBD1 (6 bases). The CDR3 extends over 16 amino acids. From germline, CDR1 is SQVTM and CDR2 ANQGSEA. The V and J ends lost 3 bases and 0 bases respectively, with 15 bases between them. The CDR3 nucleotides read TGCAGCGTTGAGGACAGAAACACACGCTCCTACAATGAGCAGTTCTTC. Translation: CSVEDRNTRSYNEQFF.

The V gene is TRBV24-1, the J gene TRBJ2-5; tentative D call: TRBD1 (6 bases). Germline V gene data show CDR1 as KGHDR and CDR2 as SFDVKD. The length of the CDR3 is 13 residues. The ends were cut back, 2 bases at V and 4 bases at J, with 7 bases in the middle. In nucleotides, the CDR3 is TGTGCCACCAGTGATTCCAGGGGAGAGACCCAGTACTTC. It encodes CATSDSRGETQYF.

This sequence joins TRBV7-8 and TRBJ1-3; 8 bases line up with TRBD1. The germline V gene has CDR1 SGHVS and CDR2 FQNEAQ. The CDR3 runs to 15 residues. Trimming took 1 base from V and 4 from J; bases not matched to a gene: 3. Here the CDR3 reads CASSLVTGDGNTIYF. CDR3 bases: TGTGCCAGCAGCTTAGTGACAGGGGACGGAAACACCATATATTTT.

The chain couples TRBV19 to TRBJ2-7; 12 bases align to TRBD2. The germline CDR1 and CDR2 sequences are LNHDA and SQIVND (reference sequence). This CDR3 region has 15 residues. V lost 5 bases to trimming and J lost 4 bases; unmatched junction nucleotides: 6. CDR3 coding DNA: TGTGCCAGTAGTGGGCGGACTAGCGGGATGTACGAGCAGTACTTC. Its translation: CASSGRTSGMYEQYF. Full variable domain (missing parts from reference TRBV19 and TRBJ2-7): DGGITQSPKYLFRKEGQNVTLSCEQNLNHDAMYWYRQDPGQGLRLIYYSQIVNDFQKGDIAEGYSVSREKKESFPLTVTSAQKNPTAFYLCASSGRTSGMYEQYFGPGTRLTVT.

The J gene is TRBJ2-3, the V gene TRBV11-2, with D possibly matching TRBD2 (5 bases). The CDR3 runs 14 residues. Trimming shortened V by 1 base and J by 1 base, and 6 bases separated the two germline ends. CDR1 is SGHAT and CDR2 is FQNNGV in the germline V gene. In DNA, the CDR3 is TGTGCCAGCAGCTTAGTCGGGGGCACAGATACGCAGTATTTT. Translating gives CASSLVGGTDTQYF. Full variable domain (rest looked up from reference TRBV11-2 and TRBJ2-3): EAGVAQSPRYKIIEKRQSVAFWCNPISGHATLYWYQQILGQGPKLLIQFQNNGVVDDSQLPKDRFSAERLKGVDSTLKIQPAKLEDSAVYLCASSLVGGTDTQYFGPGTRLTVL.

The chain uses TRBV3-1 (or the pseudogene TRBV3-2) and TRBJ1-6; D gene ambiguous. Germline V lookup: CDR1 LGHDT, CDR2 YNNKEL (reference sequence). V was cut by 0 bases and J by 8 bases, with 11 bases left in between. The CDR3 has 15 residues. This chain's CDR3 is CASSQDSLGYSPLHF. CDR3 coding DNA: TGTGCCAGCAGCCAAGATTCTCTAGGTTATTCACCCCTCCACTTT.

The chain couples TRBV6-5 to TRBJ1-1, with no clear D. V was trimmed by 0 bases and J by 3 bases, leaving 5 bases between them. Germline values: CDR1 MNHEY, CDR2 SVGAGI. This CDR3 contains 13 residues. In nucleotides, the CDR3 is TGTGCCAGCAGTTACTCCCCGTACACTGAAGCTTTCTTT. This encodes CASSYSPYTEAFF.

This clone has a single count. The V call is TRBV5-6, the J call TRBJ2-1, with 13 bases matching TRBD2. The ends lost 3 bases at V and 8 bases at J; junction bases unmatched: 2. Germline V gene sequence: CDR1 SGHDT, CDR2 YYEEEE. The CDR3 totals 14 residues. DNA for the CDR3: TGTGCCAGCAGCTGGACTAGCGGGAGCGATGAGCAGTTCTTC. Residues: CASSWTSGSDEQFF.

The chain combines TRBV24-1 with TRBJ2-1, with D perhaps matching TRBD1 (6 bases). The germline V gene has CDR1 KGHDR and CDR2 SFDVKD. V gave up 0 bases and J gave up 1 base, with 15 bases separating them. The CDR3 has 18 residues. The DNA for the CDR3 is TGTGCCACCAGTGATTTGTCATCGACAGGCTCTTCCTACAATGAGCAGTTCTTC. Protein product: CATSDLSSTGSSYNEQFF.

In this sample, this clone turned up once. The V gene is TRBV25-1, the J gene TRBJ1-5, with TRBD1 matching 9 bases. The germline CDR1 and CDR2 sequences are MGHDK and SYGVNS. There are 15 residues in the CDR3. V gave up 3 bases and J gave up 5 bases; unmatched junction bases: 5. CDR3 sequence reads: CASSDPRQGDQPQHF. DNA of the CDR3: TGTGCCAGCAGTGACCCCAGACAGGGGGATCAGCCCCAGCATTTT.